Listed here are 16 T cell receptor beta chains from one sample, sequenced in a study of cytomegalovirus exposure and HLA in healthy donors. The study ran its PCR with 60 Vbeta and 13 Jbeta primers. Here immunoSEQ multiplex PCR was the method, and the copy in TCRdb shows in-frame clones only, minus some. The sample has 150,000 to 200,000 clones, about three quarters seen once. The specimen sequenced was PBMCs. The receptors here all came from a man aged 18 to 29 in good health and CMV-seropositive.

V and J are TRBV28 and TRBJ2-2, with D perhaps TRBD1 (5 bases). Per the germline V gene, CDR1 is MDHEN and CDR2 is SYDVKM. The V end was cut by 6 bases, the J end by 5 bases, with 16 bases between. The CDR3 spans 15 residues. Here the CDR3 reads CASSPLTQGTGELFF. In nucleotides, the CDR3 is TGTGCCAGCAGCCCCCTTACTCAGGGAACCGGGGAGCTGTTTTTT.

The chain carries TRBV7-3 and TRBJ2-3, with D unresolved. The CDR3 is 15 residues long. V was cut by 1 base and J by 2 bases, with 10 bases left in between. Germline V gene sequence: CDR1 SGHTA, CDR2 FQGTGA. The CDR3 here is CASSLMASNTDTQYF. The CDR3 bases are TGTGCCAGCAGCTTAATGGCCTCGAACACAGATACGCAGTATTTT.

The CDR3 DNA follows: TGTGCCAGCAGCTTCTCCAAGACAGGGGCCCAGCATTTT. Translating it yields CASSFSKTGAQHF. This sequence joins TRBV7-2 and TRBJ1-5; 8 bases fit TRBD1. V lost 3 bases to trimming and J lost 11 bases; unmatched junction nucleotides: 6. This CDR3 spans 13 amino acids. Germline assignment: CDR1 SGHTA and CDR2 FQGNSA.

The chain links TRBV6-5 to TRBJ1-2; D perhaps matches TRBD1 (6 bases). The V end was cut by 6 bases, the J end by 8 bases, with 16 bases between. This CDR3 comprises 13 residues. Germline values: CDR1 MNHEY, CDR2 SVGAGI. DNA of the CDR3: TGTGCCAGCAGGAGGGGGGAGGGCGGCGGCTACACCTTC. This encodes CASRRGEGGGYTF.

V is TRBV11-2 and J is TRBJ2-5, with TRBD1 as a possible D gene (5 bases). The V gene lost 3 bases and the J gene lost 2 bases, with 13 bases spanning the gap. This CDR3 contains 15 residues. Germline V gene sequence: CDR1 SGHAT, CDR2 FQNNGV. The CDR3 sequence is CASSFEMTVQETQYF. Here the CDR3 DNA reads TGTGCCAGCAGCTTCGAGATGACAGTTCAAGAGACCCAGTACTTC.

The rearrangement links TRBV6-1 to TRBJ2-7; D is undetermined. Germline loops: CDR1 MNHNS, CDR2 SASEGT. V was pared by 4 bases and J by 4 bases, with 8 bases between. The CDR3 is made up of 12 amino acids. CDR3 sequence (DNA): TGTGCCAGCAGTGGGAGTGCTTACGAGCAGTACGTC. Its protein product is CASSGSAYEQYV.

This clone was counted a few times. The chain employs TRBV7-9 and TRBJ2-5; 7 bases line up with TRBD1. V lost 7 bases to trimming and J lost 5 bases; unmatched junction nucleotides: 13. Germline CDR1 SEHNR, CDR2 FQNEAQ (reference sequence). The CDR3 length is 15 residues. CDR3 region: CASTITNRGGETQYF. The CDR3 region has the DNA TGTGCCAGCACCATTACGAACAGGGGTGGGGAGACCCAGTACTTC.

The CDR3 loop is CASSGLAVADTQYF. The CDR3 region has the DNA TGTGCCAGCAGCGGACTAGCGGTGGCAGATACGCAGTATTTT. The chain employs TRBV27 and TRBJ2-3; 10 bases align to TRBD2. This CDR3 region has 14 residues. CDR1 is MNHEY, CDR2 SMNVEV, per germline (reference sequence). The ends lost 6 bases at V and 4 bases at J; junction bases unmatched: 4.

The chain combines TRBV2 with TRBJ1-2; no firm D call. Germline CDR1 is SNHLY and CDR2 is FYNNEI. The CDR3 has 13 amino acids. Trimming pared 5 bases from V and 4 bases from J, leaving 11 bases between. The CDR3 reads CASSLVTSYGYTF. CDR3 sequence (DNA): TGTGCCAGCAGTCTAGTTACCTCCTATGGCTACACCTTC.

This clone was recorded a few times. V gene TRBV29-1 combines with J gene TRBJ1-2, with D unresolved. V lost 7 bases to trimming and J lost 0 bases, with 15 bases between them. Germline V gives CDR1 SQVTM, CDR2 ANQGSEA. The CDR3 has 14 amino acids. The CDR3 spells CSAITVNSNYGYTF. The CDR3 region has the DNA TGCAGCGCGATTACAGTCAACTCTAACTATGGCTACACCTTC.

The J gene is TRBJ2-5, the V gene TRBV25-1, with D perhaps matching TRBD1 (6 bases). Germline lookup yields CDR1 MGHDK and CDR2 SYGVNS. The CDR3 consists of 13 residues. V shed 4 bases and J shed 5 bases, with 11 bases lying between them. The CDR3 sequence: CASSAGAEETQYF. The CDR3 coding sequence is TGTGCCAGCAGTGCAGGGGCTGAGGAGACCCAGTACTTC. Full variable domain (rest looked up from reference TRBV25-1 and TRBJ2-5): EADIYQTPRYLVIGTGKKITLECSQTMGHDKMYWYQQDPGMELHLIHYSYGVNSTEKGDLSSESTVSRIRTEHFPLTLESARPSHTSQYLCASSAGAEETQYFGPGTRLLVL.

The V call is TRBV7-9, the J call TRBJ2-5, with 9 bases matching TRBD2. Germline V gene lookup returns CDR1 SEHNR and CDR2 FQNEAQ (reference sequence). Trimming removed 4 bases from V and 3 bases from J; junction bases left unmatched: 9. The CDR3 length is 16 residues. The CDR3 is CASSSVGASGEETQYF. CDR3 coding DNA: TGTGCCAGCAGCTCCGTGGGGGCTAGCGGGGAAGAGACCCAGTACTTC.

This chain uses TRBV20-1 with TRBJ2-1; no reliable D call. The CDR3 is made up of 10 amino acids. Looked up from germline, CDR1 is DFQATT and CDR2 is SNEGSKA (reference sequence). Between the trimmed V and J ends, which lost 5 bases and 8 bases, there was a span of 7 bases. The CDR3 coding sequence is TGCAGTGCTTCTTTGTATGAGCAGTTCTTC. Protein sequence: CSASLYEQFF.

The DNA of the CDR3 is TGTGCCAGCAGTCTAGGTACTTCCCGAGAAAAACTGTTTTTT. Amino acid sequence: CASSLGTSREKLFF. The J gene is TRBJ1-4, the V gene TRBV28; unclear D gene. Trimming stripped 5 bases from V and 8 bases from J, with 15 bases between. Germline-derived CDR1 and CDR2 are MDHEN and SYDVKM. The CDR3 has 14 amino acids.

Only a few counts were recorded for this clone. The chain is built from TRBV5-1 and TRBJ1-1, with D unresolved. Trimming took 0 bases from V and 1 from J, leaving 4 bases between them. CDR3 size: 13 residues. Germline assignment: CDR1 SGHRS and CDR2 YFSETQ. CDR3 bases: TGCGCCAGCAGCTTGGGAGGGAACACTGAAGCTTTCTTT. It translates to CASSLGGNTEAFF.

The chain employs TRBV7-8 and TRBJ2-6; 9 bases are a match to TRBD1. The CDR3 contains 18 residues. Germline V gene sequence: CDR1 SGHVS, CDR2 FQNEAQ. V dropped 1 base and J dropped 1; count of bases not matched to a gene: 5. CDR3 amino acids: CASSLGYRGPSGANVLTF. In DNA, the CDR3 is TGTGCCAGCAGCTTAGGCTACAGGGGGCCGTCTGGGGCCAACGTCCTGACTTTC.